The source of this T cell receptor (beta chain) is a study of blood T cell repertoires in COVID-19. Turning to the study itself: COVID-19 samples, acute and convalescent, were from the United States, Italy and Spain. The analysed material was cDNA or gDNA that came from T cells, B-cell-depleted T cells, or PBMCs.

Authors' analysis steps: Using reference gene primer amplification, nucleated cell counts were estimated. The data were produced by immunoSEQ multiplex PCR, yet TCRdb's version contains in-frame clones alone and is incomplete. D and trimming come from the DNA, and the V and J calls and clone size come from that table. The profile shows 120,000 to 150,000 clones, more than 80% of them singletons. J lost 4 bases, V lost 5 bases, and 9 bases had no gene match. Germline V gives CDR1 SGHTA, CDR2 FQGNSA. The CDR3 runs 15 residues. This clone showed up just a few times. This chain connects TRBV7-2 to TRBJ1-2; 8 positions match TRBD1. The receptor was derived from a human donor in a cohort sampled during active COVID-19. The sample comprised peripheral blood. CDR3 in amino acids: CASSPRQGTFYGYTF. The CDR3 DNA reads TGTGCCAGCAGCCCCAGACAGGGGACTTTCTATGGCTACACCTTC.